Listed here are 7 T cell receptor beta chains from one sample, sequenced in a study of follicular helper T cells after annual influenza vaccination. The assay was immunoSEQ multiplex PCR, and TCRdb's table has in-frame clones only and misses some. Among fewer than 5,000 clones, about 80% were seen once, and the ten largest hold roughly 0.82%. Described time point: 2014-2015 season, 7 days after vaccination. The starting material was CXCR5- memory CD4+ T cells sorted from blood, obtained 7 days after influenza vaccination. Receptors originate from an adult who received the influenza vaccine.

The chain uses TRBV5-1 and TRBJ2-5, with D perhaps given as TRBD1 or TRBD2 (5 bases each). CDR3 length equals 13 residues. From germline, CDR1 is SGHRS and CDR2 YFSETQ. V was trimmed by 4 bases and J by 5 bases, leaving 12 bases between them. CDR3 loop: CASSGPGQETQYF. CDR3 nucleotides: TGCGCCAGCAGCGGGCCGGGGCAGGAGACCCAGTACTTC.

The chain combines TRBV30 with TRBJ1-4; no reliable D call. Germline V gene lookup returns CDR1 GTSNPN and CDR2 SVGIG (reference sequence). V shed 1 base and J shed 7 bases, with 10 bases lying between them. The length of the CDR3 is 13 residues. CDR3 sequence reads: CAWSATSGEKLFF. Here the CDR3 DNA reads TGTGCCTGGAGTGCCACGTCGGGTGAAAAACTGTTTTTT. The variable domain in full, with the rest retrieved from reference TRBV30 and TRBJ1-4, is SQTIHQWPATLVQPVGSPLSLECTVEGTSNPNLYWYRQAAGRGLQLLFYSVGIGQISSEVPQNLSASRPQDRQFILSSKKLLLSDSGFYLCAWSATSGEKLFFGSGTQLSVL.

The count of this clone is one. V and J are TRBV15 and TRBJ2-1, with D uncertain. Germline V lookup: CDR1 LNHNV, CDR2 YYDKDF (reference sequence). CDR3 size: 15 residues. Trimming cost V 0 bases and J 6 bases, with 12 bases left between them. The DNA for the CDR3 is TGTGCCACCAGCAGAGATCCCTCCGGCCCCAATGAGCAGTTCTTC. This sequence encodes CATSRDPSGPNEQFF.

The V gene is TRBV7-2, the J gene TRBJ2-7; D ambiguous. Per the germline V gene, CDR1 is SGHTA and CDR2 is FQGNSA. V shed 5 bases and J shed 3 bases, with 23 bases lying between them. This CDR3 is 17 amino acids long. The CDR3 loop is CASSALLRQSPGYEQYF. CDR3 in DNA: TGTGCCAGCAGCGCTTTATTACGCCAATCGCCAGGCTACGAGCAGTACTTC.

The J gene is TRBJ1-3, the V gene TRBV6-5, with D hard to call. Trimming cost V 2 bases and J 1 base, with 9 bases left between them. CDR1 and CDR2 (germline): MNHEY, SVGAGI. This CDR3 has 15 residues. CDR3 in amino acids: CASSYDRGSGNTIYF. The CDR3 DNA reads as TGTGCCAGCAGTTACGATCGGGGTTCTGGAAACACCATATATTTT.

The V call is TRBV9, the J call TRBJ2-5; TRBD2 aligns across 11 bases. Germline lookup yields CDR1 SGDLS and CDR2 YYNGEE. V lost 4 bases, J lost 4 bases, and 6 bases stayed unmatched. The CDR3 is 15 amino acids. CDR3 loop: CASSTSGTSGETQYF. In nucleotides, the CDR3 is TGTGCCAGCAGCACATCCGGGACTAGCGGAGAGACCCAGTACTTC.

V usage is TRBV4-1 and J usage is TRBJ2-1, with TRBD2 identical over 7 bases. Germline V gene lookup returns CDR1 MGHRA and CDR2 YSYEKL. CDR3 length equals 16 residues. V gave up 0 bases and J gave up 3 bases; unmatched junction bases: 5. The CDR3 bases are TGCGCCAGCAGCCAAGATTGGGGGGGGGTCTACAATGAGCAGTTCTTC. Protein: CASSQDWGGVYNEQFF.